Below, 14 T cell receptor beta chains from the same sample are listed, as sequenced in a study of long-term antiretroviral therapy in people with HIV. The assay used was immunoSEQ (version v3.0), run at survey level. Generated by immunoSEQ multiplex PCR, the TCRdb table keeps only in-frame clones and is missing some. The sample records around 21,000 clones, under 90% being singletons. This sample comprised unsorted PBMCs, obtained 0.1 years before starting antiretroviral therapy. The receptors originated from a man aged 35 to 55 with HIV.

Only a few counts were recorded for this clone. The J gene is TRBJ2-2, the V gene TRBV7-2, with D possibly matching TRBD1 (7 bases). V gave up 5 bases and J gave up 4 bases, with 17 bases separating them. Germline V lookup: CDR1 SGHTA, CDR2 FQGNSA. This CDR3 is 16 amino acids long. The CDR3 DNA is TGTGCCAGCAGCGACCGCGGGACAGATATCACCGGGGAGCTGTTTTTT. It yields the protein CASSDRGTDITGELFF.

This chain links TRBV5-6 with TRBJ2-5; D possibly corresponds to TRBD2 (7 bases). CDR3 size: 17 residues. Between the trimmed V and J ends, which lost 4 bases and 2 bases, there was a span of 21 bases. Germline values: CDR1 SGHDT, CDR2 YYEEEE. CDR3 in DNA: TGTGCCAGCAGCCCGAGCCCCTCGGGGGGCTGGCAAGAGACCCAGTACTTC. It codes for CASSPSPSGGWQETQYF.

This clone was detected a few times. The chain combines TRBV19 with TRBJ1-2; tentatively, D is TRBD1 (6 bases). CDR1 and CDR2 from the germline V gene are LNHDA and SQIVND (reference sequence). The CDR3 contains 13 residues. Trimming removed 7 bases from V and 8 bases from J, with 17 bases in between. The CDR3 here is CASIRRGGRGYTF. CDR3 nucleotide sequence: TGTGCCAGTATCCGCCGGGGGGGGCGAGGCTACACCTTC.

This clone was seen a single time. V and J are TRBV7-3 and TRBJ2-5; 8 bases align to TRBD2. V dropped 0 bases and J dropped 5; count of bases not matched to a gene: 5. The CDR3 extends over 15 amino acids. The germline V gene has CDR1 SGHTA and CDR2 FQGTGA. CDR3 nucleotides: TGTGCCAGCAGCTTAACCGGGGGGGCCTTCGAGACCCAGTACTTC. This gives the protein CASSLTGGAFETQYF.

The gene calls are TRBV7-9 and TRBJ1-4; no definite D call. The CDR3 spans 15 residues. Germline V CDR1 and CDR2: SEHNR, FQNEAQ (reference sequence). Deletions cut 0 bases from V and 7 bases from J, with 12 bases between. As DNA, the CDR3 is TGTGCCAGCAGCTTAGCGAGGACTCAGCCTGAAAAACTGTTTTTT. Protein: CASSLARTQPEKLFF.

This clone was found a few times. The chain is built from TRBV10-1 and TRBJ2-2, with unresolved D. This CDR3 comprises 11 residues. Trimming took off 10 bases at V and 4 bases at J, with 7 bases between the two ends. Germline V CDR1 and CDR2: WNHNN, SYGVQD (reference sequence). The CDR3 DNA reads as TGCGCCATGGGCCGCACCGGGGAGCTGTTTTTT. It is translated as CAMGRTGELFF.

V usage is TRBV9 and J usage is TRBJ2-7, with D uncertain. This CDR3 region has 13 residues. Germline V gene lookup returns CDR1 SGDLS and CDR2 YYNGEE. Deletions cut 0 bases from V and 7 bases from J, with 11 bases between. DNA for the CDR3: TGTGCCAGCAGCGTAGGGCAGAATCGGGAGCAGTACTTC. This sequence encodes CASSVGQNREQYF.

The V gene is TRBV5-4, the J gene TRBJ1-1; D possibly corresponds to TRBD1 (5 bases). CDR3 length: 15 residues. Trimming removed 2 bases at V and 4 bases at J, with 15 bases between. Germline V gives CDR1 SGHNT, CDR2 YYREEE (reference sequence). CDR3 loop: CASSLRGQGGTEAFF. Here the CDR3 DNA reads TGTGCCAGCAGCTTAAGGGGCCAGGGTGGCACTGAAGCTTTCTTT. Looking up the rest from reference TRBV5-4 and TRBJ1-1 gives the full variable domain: ETGVTQSPTHLIKTRGQQVTLRCSSQSGHNTVSWYQQALGQGPQFIFQYYREEENGRGNFPPRFSGLQFPNYSSELNVNALELDDSALYLCASSLRGQGGTEAFFGQGTRLTVV.

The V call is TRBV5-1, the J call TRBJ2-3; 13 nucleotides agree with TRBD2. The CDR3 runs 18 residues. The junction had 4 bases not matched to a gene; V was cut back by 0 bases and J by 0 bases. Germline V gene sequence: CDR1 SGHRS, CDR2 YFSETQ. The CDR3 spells CASSLELAGGPSTDTQYF. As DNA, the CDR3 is TGCGCCAGCAGCTTGGAACTAGCGGGGGGGCCGAGCACAGATACGCAGTATTTT.

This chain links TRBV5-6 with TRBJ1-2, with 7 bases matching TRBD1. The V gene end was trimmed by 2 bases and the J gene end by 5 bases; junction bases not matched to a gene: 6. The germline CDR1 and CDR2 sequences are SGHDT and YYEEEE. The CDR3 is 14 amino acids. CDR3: CASSFDREYYGYTF. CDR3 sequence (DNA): TGTGCCAGCAGCTTTGACAGGGAGTATTATGGCTACACCTTC.

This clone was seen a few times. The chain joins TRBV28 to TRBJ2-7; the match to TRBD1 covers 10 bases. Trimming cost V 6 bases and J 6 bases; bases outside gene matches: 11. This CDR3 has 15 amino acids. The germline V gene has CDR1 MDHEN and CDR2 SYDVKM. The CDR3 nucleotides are TGTGCCAGCAGCAGCCGGGACAGGGGCCTCGTCGAGCAGTACTTC. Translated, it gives CASSSRDRGLVEQYF.

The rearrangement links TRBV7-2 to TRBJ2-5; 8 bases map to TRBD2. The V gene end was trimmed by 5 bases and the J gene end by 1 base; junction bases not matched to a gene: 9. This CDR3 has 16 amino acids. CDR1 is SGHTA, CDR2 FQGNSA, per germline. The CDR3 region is CASSPGVAGTQETQYF. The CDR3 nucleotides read TGTGCCAGCAGCCCCGGGGTAGCGGGGACCCAAGAGACCCAGTACTTC.

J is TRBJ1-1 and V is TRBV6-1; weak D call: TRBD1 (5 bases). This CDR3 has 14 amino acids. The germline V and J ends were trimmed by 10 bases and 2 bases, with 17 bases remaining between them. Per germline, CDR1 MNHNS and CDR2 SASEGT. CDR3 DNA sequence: TGTGCCACCTCCCGAGGAGGGGTAAACACTGAAGCTTTCTTT. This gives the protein CATSRGGVNTEAFF.

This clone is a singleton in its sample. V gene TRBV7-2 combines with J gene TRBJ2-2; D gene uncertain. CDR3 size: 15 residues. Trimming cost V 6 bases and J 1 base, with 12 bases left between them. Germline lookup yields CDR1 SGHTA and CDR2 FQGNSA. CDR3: CASSTEARNTGELFF. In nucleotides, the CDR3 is TGTGCCAGCAGTACAGAGGCCCGGAACACCGGGGAGCTGTTTTTT.